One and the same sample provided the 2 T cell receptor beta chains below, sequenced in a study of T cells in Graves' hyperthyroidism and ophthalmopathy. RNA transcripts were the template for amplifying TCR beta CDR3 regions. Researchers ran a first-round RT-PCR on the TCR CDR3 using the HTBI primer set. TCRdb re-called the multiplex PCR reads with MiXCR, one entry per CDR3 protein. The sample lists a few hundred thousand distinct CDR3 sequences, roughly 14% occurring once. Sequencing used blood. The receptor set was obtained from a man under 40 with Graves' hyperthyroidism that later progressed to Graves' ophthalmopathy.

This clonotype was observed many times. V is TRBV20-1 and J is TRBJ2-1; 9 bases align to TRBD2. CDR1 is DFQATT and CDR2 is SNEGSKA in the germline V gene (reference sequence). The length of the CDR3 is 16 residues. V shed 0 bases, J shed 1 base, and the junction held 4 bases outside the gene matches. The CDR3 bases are TGCAGTGCTAGAGATCGAGCGGGGGGATCCTACAATGAGCAGTTCTTC. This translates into CSARDRAGGSYNEQFF.

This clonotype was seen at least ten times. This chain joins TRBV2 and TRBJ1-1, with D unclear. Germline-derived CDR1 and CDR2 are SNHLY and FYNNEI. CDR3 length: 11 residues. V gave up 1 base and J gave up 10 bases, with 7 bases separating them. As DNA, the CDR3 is TGTGCCAGCAGTGAAGAGAAGGGAGCTTTCTTT. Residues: CASSEEKGAFF.